One and the same sample provided the 17 T cell receptor beta chains below, sequenced in a study of regulatory T cells in long-lasting Graves disease. CDR3-region Arm-PCR and iRepertoire HTBI primers produced the TCR beta libraries. Each CDR3 protein gets one entry after TCRdb re-called the multiplex PCR reads with MiXCR. Counted here are 390,000 or so distinct CDR3 sequences, approximately 25% occurring once; the ten biggest clones make up roughly a quarter. Indicated time point: persistent/refractory GD, antithyroid drugs over 5 years with positive TRAb. RNA from PBMCs was the source of the TCR library. The sequences come from peripheral blood mononuclear cells (PBMCs), collected when the disease was refractory, from a patient treated with antithyroid drugs. These receptors were obtained from a middle-aged woman with Graves disease.

Regarding this clonotype: A read error may produce the germline difference seen at one junction end. The chain is built from TRBV7-9 and TRBJ2-2, with TRBD1 as a possible D gene (5 bases). Germline assignment: CDR1 SEHNR and CDR2 FQNEAQ (reference sequence). This CDR3 comprises 15 residues. CDR3 DNA sequence: TGTGTCAGCAGCTTACTAACAGGGAACACCGGGGAGCTGTTTTTT. Its translation: CVSSLLTGNTGELFF.

This clonotype was counted a few times. The CDR3 loop reads CASSRFPTGSGVTEQFF. The CDR3 bases are TGTGCCAGCAGCCGGTTCCCGACAGGGTCCGGAGTGACTGAGCAGTTCTTC. The chain couples TRBV11-2 to TRBJ2-1; TRBD1 agrees at 7 bases. Per the germline V gene, CDR1 is SGHAT and CDR2 is FQNNGV. Germline trimming cut 5 bases from V and 9 bases from J; bases unmatched to any gene: 19. The CDR3 consists of 17 residues.

The V call is TRBV2, the J call TRBJ2-1; 14 bases align to TRBD2. J lost 6 bases, V lost 4 bases, and 5 bases had no gene match. The length of the CDR3 is 16 residues. The V gene's germline CDR1 is SNHLY and CDR2 FYNNEI. The chain's CDR3 is CASSGGLAGGGNEQFF. The DNA of the CDR3 is TGTGCCAGCAGTGGCGGACTAGCGGGAGGAGGCAATGAGCAGTTCTTC. Full variable domain (remainder filled in from reference TRBV2 and TRBJ2-1): EPEVTQTPSHQVTQMGQEVILRCVPISNHLYFYWYRQILGQKVEFLVSFYNNEISEKSEIFDDQFSVERPDGSNFTLKIRSTKLEDSAMYFCASSGGLAGGGNEQFFGPGTRLTVL.

This clonotype appeared many times. The chain is built from TRBV20-1 and TRBJ1-1, with D hard to call. Looked up from germline, CDR1 is DFQATT and CDR2 is SNEGSKA (reference sequence). V lost 3 bases, J lost 4 bases, and 15 bases lay in between. This CDR3 region has 14 residues. CDR3 DNA: TGCAGTGCTAGGATCGTACCGCGTGCCACTGAAGCTTTCTTT. Translating it yields CSARIVPRATEAFF.

This clonotype was seen more than once but under ten times. The V gene is TRBV6-1, the J gene TRBJ1-6; D is ambiguous. CDR1 and CDR2 (germline): MNHNS, SASEGT. The CDR3 totals 12 residues. V gave up 8 bases and J gave up 4 bases, with 6 bases separating them. The CDR3 DNA reads TGTGCCAGCTCCGGATATAATTCACCCCTCCACTTT. Translating gives CASSGYNSPLHF.

This clonotype was observed a few times. The rearrangement joins TRBV19 to TRBJ1-5, with D uncertain. This CDR3 region has 13 residues. Germline lookup yields CDR1 LNHDA and CDR2 SQIVND (reference sequence). Trimming shortened V by 7 bases and J by 6 bases, and 13 bases separated the two germline ends. CDR3 region: CASTVSRAQPQHF. The CDR3 coding sequence is TGTGCCAGTACCGTGTCCCGGGCTCAGCCCCAGCATTTT.

This clonotype was found a few times. V and J are TRBV3-1 and TRBJ2-7; D is possibly TRBD2 (5 bases). Germline V gene sequence: CDR1 LGHDT, CDR2 YNNKEL (reference sequence). V gave up 5 bases and J gave up 4 bases, with 21 bases separating them. The CDR3 spans 16 residues. This chain's CDR3 is CASSKSTLGAMYEQYF. CDR3 sequence (DNA): TGTGCCAGCAGCAAGTCGACGCTGGGAGCTATGTACGAGCAGTACTTC.

The rearrangement joins TRBV4-1 to TRBJ2-5, with a weak D call TRBD2 (5 bases). Between the trimmed V and J ends, which lost 0 bases and 0 bases, there was a span of 5 bases. Germline CDR1 is MGHRA and CDR2 is YSYEKL. This CDR3 is built from 14 residues. CDR3 loop: CASSQDGDQETQYF. The CDR3 nucleotides read TGCGCCAGCAGCCAAGACGGGGACCAAGAGACCCAGTACTTC.

This clonotype was found many times. This chain links TRBV6-1 with TRBJ2-7; D may be TRBD1 (5 bases). This CDR3 comprises 15 residues. Trimming left V 4 bases short and J 3 bases short, with 16 bases between. Germline values: CDR1 MNHNS, CDR2 SASEGT. The CDR3 DNA sequence: TGTGCCAGCAGTGGGGGCATCTTGGGAATCTACGAGCAGTACTTC. Protein: CASSGGILGIYEQYF.

V is TRBV7-9 and J is TRBJ1-3, with 7 bases that match TRBD1. The V gene's germline CDR1 is SEHNR and CDR2 FQNEAQ (reference sequence). CDR3 length: 15 amino acids. The ends lost 8 bases at V and 1 base at J; junction bases unmatched: 8. CDR3 sequence: CASGKFRGSGNTIYF. The CDR3 DNA sequence: TGTGCCAGCGGCAAATTCAGGGGGTCTGGAAACACCATATATTTT.

Here the CDR3 DNA reads TGCAGCGTTGAAGGGAGCGAGCAGTACTTC. Translation gives CSVEGSEQYF. The chain recombines TRBV29-1 with TRBJ2-7; D not resolved. CDR1 SQVTM and CDR2 ANQGSEA come from the germline V gene. CDR3 length: 10 residues. The V end lost 1 base, the J end lost 6 bases, and 4 bases lay between the germline ends.

The chain is built from TRBV20-1 and TRBJ2-3, with a weak D call TRBD2 (6 bases). CDR1 and CDR2 (germline): DFQATT, SNEGSKA (reference sequence). Trimming removed 3 bases at V and 0 bases at J, with 16 bases between. The CDR3 loop spans 16 amino acids. The CDR3 reads CSASKVGSSSTDTQYF. The CDR3 DNA follows: TGCAGTGCTAGTAAGGTCGGGAGCTCAAGCACAGATACGCAGTATTTT.

This clonotype has a count of ten or more. The chain employs TRBV2 and TRBJ2-5, with D tentatively TRBD2 (6 bases). CDR3 size: 13 residues. Germline CDR1 reads SNHLY; CDR2 reads FYNNEI. The V gene lost 5 bases and the J gene lost 7 bases, with 14 bases spanning the gap. The CDR3, as DNA: TGTGCCAGCAGTCCGACTAGTAGAGTGACCCAGTACTTC. It encodes CASSPTSRVTQYF.

As for this clonotype: This may arise from a read error, as a much more abundant clone is one base away. The genes are TRBV5-1 and TRBJ2-7, with a weak D call TRBD2 (6 bases). Germline loops: CDR1 SGHRS, CDR2 YFSETQ. The CDR3 spans 14 residues. Trimming pared 2 bases from V and 3 bases from J, leaving 12 bases between. In nucleotides, the CDR3 is TGCGCCAGCAGCTTTGTCGGGACTGGCTACGAGCAGTACTTC. It codes for CASSFVGTGYEQYF.

The rearrangement uses TRBV20-1 and TRBJ1-1; 7 positions match TRBD1. The V segment lost 3 bases and the J segment 8 bases; nucleotides outside the gene matches: 9. From germline, CDR1 is DFQATT and CDR2 SNEGSKA (reference sequence). The CDR3 is made up of 13 amino acids. This CDR3 reads CSARPDRASEAFF. The DNA for the CDR3 is TGCAGTGCTAGGCCCGACAGGGCAAGCGAAGCTTTCTTT.

Ten or more counts support this clonotype. The rearrangement uses TRBV10-2 and TRBJ1-5; D is undetermined. Germline V gene lookup returns CDR1 WSHSY and CDR2 SAAADI. The germline V and J ends were trimmed by 3 bases and 0 bases, with 6 bases remaining between them. The CDR3 is 14 amino acids. CDR3 nucleotide sequence: TGCGCCAGCAGTGAATGGGATAGCAATCAGCCCCAGCATTTT. It encodes CASSEWDSNQPQHF.

This clonotype has a handful of counts. The J gene is TRBJ1-2, the V gene TRBV18, with D possibly being TRBD1 (6 bases). V lost 3 bases and J 4 bases, leaving 15 bases between the germline ends. CDR1 is KGHSH, CDR2 LQKENI, per germline. The CDR3 runs to 15 residues. CDR3 in DNA: TGTGCCAGCTCACCCTCAGGGGCTCCGCGCTATGGCTACACCTTC. This translates into CASSPSGAPRYGYTF.